This T cell receptor (beta chain) was retrieved from a study of monozygotic twins with inflammatory bowel disease. Study-wide findings and caveats: Versus healthy twins, IBD patients showed fewer clonotypes shared with others, especially with disease activity.

This CDR3 spans 13 amino acids. Germline-derived CDR1 and CDR2 are SQVTM and ANQGSEA. Following a re-call of the 5' RACE reads, TCRdb has one entry per CDR3 protein and lacks DNA. The table lists 210,000 or so distinct CDR3 sequences. In regard to this clonotype: Its specificity is not known.

Someone took an approximately 2.5 ml blood sample from each of the donors. The clonotype originates from a human donor with ulcerative colitis or Crohn's disease, or a healthy co-twin of an affected twin (not recorded which). This chain uses TRBV29-1 with TRBJ1-4; checking the TCRdb D call of TRBD1 is not possible without DNA. The sample was blood. CDR3 residues: CSAADRINEKLFF.